These T cell receptor beta chains were read from a single sample in a study of T cell changes during pregnancy in multiple sclerosis. Clones were read by immunoSEQ multiplex PCR, and TCRdb kept only the in-frame ones, dropping some. Among some 120,000 clones listed, approximately 94% were seen once. Sample: peripheral blood, taken before pregnancy. Receptors were obtained from a female donor with multiple sclerosis, enrolled in a pregnancy study. Both conserved end residues are part of each CDR3. A D gene is named only where the DNA matches it firmly. Clone sizes are given selectively: once, few, many, or a class where the clone is expanded.

CDR3 DNA | CDR3 protein | J gene | clone size | V gene | D gene
TGTGCCAGCTCACCACTTATCCCCCACGGGACAGGGACTGCTGGGGCCAACGTCCTGACTTTC | CASSPLIPHGTGTAGANVLTF | TRBJ2-6 | . | TRBV18 | TRBD1
TGTGCCAGCAGCCCCTGGACTAGCTTGGGCTCTGGGGCCAACGTCCTGACTTTC | CASSPWTSLGSGANVLTF | TRBJ2-6 | . | TRBV7-8 | TRBD2
TGTGCCAGCAGATCAAGGGGGACACAGAACACTGAAGCTTTCTTT | CASRSRGTQNTEAFF | TRBJ1-1 | . | TRBV2 | .
TGTGCCAGCAGTGATAGCGGCTACAATGAGCAGTTCTTC | CASSDSGYNEQFF | TRBJ2-1 | . | TRBV6-4 | .
TGTGCCAGCAGCTTGGATCTGGGGCCACAAGGAACCCTCCACTTT | CASSLDLGPQGTLHF | TRBJ1-6 | . | TRBV5-4 | .
TGTGCCTGGACCTCCCGGGACAGGGCTAACCAATACTCTGGAAACACCATATATTTT | CAWTSRDRANQYSGNTIYF | TRBJ1-3 | . | TRBV30 | TRBD1
TGTGCCAGCAGCACCGGGGGGGCCGTAGATACGCAGTATTTT | CASSTGGAVDTQYF | TRBJ2-3 | once | TRBV11-1 | TRBD2
TGCGCCAGCAGTGAGTCGACCACGGGGGTAGAGACCCAGTACTTC | CASSESTTGVETQYF | TRBJ2-5 | . | TRBV10-1 | .
TGTGCCAGCAGTCCACCCCGGGGGTCCCGAAACACCATATATTTT | CASSPPRGSRNTIYF | TRBJ1-3 | . | TRBV28 | .
TGCGCCAGCAGCTCGACAGGGGGCAGTGGCTACACCTTC | CASSSTGGSGYTF | TRBJ1-2 | . | TRBV5-1 | TRBD1
TGTGCCAGCAGCTTAGCCCTAGCGGGAGCAGGGGGCCTTAATGAGCAGTTCTTC | CASSLALAGAGGLNEQFF | TRBJ2-1 | . | TRBV11-2 | TRBD2
TGTGCCAGTACCTCCGAGGGACAGGGCACAGATACGCAGTATTTT | CASTSEGQGTDTQYF | TRBJ2-3 | . | TRBV19 | TRBD1
TGTGCCAGCAGCGTCAGCGGGAGGGAGGAGACCCAGTACTTC | CASSVSGREETQYF | TRBJ2-5 | . | TRBV9 | TRBD2
TGTGCCAGCAGCTTACAGGGACAAGAATACGAGACCCAGTACTTC | CASSLQGQEYETQYF | TRBJ2-5 | . | TRBV7-3 | .
TGTGCCAGCAGATACAGAGGAAACACCATATATTTT | CASRYRGNTIYF | TRBJ1-3 | . | TRBV28 | .
TGTGCCAGCAGCCCGACAGGACTAGCTAAAAGCACAGATACGCAGTATTTT | CASSPTGLAKSTDTQYF | TRBJ2-3 | . | TRBV5-4 | TRBD2
TGCGCCAGCAGCCCCACAGGGGACAGCGATCAGCCCCAGCATTTT | CASSPTGDSDQPQHF | TRBJ1-5 | . | TRBV5-1 | TRBD1
TGTGCCAGCAGTCCTCGAACTGCCTACGAGCAGTACTTC | CASSPRTAYEQYF | TRBJ2-7 | . | TRBV28 | .
TGTGCCAGCAGACGGGGGTCTACAGATACGCAGTATTTT | CASRRGSTDTQYF | TRBJ2-3 | . | TRBV27 | .
TGCGCCAGCAGCTCCGGGACAGGGATCGAGCAGTACTTC | CASSSGTGIEQYF | TRBJ2-7 | once | TRBV5-1 | TRBD1
TGCGCCAGCATGGGGGCGCTCCAAGAGACCCAGTACTTC | CASMGALQETQYF | TRBJ2-5 | . | TRBV5-1 | .
TGCGCCAGCAGCTTGGAATCAGGGTTCGGGGAGCTGTTTTTT | CASSLESGFGELFF | TRBJ2-2 | . | TRBV5-1 | .
TGTGCCAGCAGATGGACAGGGGCAGAGACCCAGTACTTC | CASRWTGAETQYF | TRBJ2-5 | . | TRBV2 | TRBD1
TGTGCCAGCAGTGATGTTCAGACTAACACTGAAGCTTTCTTT | CASSDVQTNTEAFF | TRBJ1-1 | . | TRBV2 | .
TGCAGCGTTGTGCGCGGGGGGTCCTACGAGCAGTACTTC | CSVVRGGSYEQYF | TRBJ2-7 | . | TRBV29-1 | TRBD2
TGTGCCAGCAGCACCCACAGGGGGCTCTCTGGAAACACCATATATTTT | CASSTHRGLSGNTIYF | TRBJ1-3 | few | TRBV28 | TRBD1
TGTGCCTGGAATATTGGGGACAGGACACAAGAGACCCAGTACTTC | CAWNIGDRTQETQYF | TRBJ2-5 | . | TRBV30 | TRBD1
TGTGCCATCAGTTCAACGGATTCACCCCTCCACTTT | CAISSTDSPLHF | TRBJ1-6 | . | TRBV10-3 | .
TGTGCCAGCAGCTTCCGGACAGGGCCCTACGAGCAGTACTTC | CASSFRTGPYEQYF | TRBJ2-7 | once | TRBV7-9 | TRBD1
TGTGCCAGCAGTGATTGGCGGGAGAGTTACAATGAGCAGTTCTTC | CASSDWRESYNEQFF | TRBJ2-1 | . | TRBV2 | TRBD2
TGCGCCAGCAGTGTGGTCGGCGGAGGATCCTACAATGAGCAGTTCTTC | CASSVVGGGSYNEQFF | TRBJ2-1 | . | TRBV10-1 | .
TGTGCCAGCAGTGAAGTCTTCAGCGGGGGCAATCAGCCCCAGCATTTT | CASSEVFSGGNQPQHF | TRBJ1-5 | . | TRBV6-1 | .
TGTGCCAGCAGCTTAGTAGGACAGAAAGAGACCCAGTACTTC | CASSLVGQKETQYF | TRBJ2-5 | once | TRBV11-2 | .
TGCGCCAGCAGCAACCTACCCGGGACATTATCCTACGAGCAGTACTTC | CASSNLPGTLSYEQYF | TRBJ2-7 | . | TRBV5-1 | .
TGTGCCAGTAGTTTAGCAACGGGACTAGCCGATTACGAGCAGTACTTC | CASSLATGLADYEQYF | TRBJ2-7 | few | TRBV19 | TRBD2
TGTGCCAGCAGTTTCGGGCCTAGCGGGAGGGCGTCCTACGAGCAGTACTTC | CASSFGPSGRASYEQYF | TRBJ2-7 | . | TRBV28 | TRBD2
TGTGCCAGCAGCCGGTCAACGAGAGCGAACACCGGGGAGCTGTTTTTT | CASSRSTRANTGELFF | TRBJ2-2 | . | TRBV9 | .
TGCGCCAGCAGCTTGTGGGGCGGGAGTTCGTACGAGCAGTACTTC | CASSLWGGSSYEQYF | TRBJ2-7 | . | TRBV5-1 | TRBD2
TGTGCCAGTAGTATCTTAGGGACAGCTTACAATGAGCAGTTCTTC | CASSILGTAYNEQFF | TRBJ2-1 | . | TRBV19 | TRBD1
TGTGCCAGCAGCAAAGTGGGTTACAGGGGCGCCTACAATGAGCAGTTCTTC | CASSKVGYRGAYNEQFF | TRBJ2-1 | . | TRBV21-1 | .